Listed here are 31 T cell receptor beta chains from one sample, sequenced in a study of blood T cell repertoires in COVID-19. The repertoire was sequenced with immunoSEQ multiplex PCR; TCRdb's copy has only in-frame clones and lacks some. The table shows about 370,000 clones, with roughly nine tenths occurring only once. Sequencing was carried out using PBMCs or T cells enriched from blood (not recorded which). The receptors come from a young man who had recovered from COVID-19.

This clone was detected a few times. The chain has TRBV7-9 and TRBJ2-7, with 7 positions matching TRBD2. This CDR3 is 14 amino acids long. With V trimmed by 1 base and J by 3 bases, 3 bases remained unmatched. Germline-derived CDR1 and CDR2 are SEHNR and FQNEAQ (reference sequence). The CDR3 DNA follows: TGTGCCAGCAGCTTAGGCGGGACTAACTACGAGCAGTACTTC. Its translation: CASSLGGTNYEQYF.

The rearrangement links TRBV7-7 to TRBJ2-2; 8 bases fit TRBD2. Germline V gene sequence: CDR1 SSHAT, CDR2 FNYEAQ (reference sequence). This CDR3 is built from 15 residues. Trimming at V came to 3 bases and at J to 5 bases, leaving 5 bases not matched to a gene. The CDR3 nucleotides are TGTGCCAGCAGCTTCAGCGGGGGCCTTACCGGGGAGCTGTTTTTT. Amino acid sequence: CASSFSGGLTGELFF.

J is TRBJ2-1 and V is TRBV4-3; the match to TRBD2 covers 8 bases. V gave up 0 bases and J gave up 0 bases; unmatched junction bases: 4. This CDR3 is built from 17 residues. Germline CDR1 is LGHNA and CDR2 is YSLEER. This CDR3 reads CASSQDPREGSYNEQFF. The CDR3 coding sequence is TGCGCCAGCAGCCAAGATCCCCGGGAGGGCTCCTACAATGAGCAGTTCTTC.

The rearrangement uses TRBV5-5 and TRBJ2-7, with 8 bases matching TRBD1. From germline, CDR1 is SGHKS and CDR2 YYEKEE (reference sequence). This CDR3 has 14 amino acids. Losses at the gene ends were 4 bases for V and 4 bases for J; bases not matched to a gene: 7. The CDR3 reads CASSRTGTGYEQYF. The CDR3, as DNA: TGTGCCAGCAGCCGGACAGGGACCGGGTACGAGCAGTACTTC.

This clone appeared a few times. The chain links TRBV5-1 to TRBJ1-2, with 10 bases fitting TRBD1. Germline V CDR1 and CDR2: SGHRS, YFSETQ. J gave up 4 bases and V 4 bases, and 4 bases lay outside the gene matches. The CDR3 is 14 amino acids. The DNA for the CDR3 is TGCGCCAGCAGCCTGGGACAGGGGACCTATGGCTACACCTTC. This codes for CASSLGQGTYGYTF.

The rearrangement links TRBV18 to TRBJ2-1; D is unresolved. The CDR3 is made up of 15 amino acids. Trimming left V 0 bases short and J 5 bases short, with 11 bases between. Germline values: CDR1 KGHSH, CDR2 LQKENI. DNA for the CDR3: TGTGCCAGCTCACCACCTATGACTCGTGACAATGAGCAGTTCTTC. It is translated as CASSPPMTRDNEQFF.

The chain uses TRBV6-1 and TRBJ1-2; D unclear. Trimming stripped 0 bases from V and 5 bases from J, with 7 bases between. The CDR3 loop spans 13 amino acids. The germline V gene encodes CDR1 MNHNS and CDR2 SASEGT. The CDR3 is CASSEARLYGYTF. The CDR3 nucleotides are TGTGCCAGCAGTGAAGCGCGGCTATATGGCTACACCTTC.

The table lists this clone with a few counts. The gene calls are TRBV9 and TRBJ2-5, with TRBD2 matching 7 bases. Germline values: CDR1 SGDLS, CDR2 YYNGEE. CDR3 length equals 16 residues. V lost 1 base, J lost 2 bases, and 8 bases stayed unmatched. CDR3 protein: CASSVLGTSVQETQYF. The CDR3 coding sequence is TGTGCCAGCAGCGTACTCGGAACTAGCGTTCAAGAGACCCAGTACTTC.

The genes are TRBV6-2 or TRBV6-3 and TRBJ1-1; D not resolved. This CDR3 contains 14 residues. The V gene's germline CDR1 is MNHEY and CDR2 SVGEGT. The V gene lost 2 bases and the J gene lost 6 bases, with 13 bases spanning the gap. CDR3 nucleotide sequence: TGTGCCAGCAGTTACCCCCCCAGGCCTTCTGAAGCTTTCTTT. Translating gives CASSYPPRPSEAFF.

The DNA for the CDR3 is TGTGCCTGGAGTACCCGGGACAGGGGATCGGGAACAAGTTCACCCCTCCACTTT. This sequence encodes CAWSTRDRGSGTSSPLHF. The rearrangement joins TRBV30 to TRBJ1-6, with 10 bases matching TRBD1. CDR1 and CDR2 from the germline V gene are GTSNPN and SVGIG (reference sequence). There are 18 residues in the CDR3. Losses at the gene ends were 2 bases for V and 9 bases for J; bases not matched to a gene: 16.

The CDR3 loop is CASSPFNGRSYNEQFF. The CDR3 nucleotides read TGTGCCAGCAGCCCCTTTAACGGGAGATCCTACAATGAGCAGTTCTTC. The chain links TRBV6-2 or TRBV6-3 to TRBJ2-1; tentatively, D is TRBD2 (6 bases). Deletions cut 6 bases from V and 1 base from J, with 16 bases between. This CDR3 has 16 amino acids. The germline gives CDR1 MNHEY, CDR2 SVGEGT.

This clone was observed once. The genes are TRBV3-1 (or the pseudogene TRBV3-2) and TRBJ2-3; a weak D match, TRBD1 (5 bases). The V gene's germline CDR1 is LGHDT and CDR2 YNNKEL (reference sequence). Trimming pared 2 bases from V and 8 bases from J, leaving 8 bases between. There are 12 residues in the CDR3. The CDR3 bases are TGTGCCAGCAGCCAACTGGGGCGTACGCAGTATTTT. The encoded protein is CASSQLGRTQYF.

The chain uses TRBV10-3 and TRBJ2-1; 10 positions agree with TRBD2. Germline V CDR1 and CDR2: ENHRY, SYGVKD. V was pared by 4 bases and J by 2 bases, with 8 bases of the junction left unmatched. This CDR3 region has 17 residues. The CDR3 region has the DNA TGTGCCATCAGTGCCTCGGGACTAGCGCCCGCCTACAATGAGCAGTTCTTC. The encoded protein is CAISASGLAPAYNEQFF.

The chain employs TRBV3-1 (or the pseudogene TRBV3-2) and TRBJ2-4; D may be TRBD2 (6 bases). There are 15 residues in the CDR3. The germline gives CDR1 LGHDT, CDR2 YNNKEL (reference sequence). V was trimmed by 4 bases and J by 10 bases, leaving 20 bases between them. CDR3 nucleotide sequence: TGTGCCAGCAGCCGAGAGAGGACTAAGGGGACTATTCAGTACTTC. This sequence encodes CASSRERTKGTIQYF.

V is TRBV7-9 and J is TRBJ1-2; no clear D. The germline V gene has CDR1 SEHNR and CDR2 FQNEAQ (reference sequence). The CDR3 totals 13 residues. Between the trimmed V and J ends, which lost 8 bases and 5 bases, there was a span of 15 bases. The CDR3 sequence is CASLPTAAYGYTF. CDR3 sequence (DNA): TGTGCCAGCCTCCCGACGGCGGCATATGGCTACACCTTC.

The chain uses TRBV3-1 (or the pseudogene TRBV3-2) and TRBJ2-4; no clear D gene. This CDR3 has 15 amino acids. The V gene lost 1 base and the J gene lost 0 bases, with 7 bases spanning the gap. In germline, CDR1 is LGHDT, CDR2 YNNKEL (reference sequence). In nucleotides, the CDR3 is TGTGCCAGCAGCCAAGCACTGTTAGCCAAAAACATTCAGTACTTC. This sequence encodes CASSQALLAKNIQYF.

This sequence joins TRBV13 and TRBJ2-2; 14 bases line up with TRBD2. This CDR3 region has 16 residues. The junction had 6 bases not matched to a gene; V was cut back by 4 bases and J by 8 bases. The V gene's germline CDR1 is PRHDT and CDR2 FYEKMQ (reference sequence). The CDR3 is CASSSRLAGGPGELFF. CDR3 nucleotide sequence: TGTGCCAGCAGCTCCAGACTAGCGGGAGGGCCGGGGGAGCTGTTTTTT.

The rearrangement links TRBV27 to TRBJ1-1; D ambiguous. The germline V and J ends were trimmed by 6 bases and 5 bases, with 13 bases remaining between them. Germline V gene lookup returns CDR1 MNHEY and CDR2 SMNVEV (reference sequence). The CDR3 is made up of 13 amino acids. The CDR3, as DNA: TGTGCCAGCAGCTCGGTTCTGCGGACTGAAGCTTTCTTT. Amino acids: CASSSVLRTEAFF.

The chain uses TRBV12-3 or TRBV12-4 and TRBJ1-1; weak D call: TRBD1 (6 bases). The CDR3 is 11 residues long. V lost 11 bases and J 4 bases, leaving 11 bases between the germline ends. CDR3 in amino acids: CALRGATEAFF. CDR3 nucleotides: TGTGCCCTACGGGGGGCCACTGAAGCTTTCTTT.

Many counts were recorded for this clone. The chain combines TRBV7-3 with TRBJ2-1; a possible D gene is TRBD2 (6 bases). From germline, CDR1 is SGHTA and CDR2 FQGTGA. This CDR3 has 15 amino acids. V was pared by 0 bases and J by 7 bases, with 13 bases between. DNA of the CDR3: TGTGCCAGCAGCTTAACGGGGGGAGCCACTAATGAGCAGTTCTTC. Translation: CASSLTGGATNEQFF.

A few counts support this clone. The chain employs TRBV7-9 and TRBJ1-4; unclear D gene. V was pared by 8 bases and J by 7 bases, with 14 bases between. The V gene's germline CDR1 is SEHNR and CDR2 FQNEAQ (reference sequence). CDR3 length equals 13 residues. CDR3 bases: TGTGCCAGCGTTCGATCAGAGGCTGAAAAACTGTTTTTT. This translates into CASVRSEAEKLFF.

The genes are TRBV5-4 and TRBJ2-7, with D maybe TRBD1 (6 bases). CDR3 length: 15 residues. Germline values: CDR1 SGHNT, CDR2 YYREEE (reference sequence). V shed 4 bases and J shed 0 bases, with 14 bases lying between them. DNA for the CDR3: TGTGCCAGCAGCGTACACCCGGACAGCTCCTACGAGCAGTACTTC. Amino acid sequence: CASSVHPDSSYEQYF.

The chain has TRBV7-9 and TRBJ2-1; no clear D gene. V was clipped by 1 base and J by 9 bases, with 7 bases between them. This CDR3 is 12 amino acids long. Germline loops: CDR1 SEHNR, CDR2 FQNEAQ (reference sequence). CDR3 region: CASSLVNGEQFF. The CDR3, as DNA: TGTGCCAGCAGCTTAGTTAACGGTGAGCAGTTCTTC.

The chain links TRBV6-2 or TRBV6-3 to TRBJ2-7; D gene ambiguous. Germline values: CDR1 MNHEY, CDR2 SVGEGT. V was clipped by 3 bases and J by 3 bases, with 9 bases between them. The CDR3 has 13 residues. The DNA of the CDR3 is TGTGCCAGCAGTTATCAGAACCACTACGAGCAGTACTTC. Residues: CASSYQNHYEQYF.

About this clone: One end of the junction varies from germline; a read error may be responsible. The CDR3 region is CASSQDIGQATTF. CDR3 DNA sequence: TGCGCCAGCAGCCAAGATATAGGACAGGCGACAACCTTT. This chain connects TRBV4-3 to TRBJ1-1; 7 bases fit TRBD1. The length of the CDR3 is 13 residues. Per the germline V gene, CDR1 is LGHNA and CDR2 is YSLEER.

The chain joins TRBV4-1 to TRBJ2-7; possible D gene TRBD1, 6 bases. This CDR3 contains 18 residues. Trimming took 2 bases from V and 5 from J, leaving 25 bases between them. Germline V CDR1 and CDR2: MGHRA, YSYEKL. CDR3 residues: CASSQLWASGTSTHEQYF. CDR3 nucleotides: TGCGCCAGCAGCCAACTGTGGGCTTCAGGGACATCCACCCACGAGCAGTACTTC.

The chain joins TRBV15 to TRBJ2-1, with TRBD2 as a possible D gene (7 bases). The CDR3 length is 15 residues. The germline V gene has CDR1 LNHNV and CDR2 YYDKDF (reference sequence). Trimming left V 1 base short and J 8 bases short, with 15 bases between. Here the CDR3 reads CATSRGGGPFDEQFF. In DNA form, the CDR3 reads TGTGCCACCAGCAGAGGGGGGGGGCCCTTCGATGAGCAGTTCTTC.

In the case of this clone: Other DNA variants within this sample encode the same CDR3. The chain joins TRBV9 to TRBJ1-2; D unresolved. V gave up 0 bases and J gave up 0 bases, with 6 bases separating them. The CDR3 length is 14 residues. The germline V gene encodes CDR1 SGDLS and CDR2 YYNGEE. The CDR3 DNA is TGTGCCAGCAGCGTAGCCGGAGCTAACTATGGCTACACCTTC. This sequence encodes CASSVAGANYGYTF.

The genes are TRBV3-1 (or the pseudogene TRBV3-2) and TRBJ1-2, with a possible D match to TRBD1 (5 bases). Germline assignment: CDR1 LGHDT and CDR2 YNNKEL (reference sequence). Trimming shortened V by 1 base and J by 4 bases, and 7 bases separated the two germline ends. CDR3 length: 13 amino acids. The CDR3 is CASSQVGPYGYTF. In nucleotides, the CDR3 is TGTGCCAGCAGCCAAGTGGGGCCCTATGGCTACACCTTC.

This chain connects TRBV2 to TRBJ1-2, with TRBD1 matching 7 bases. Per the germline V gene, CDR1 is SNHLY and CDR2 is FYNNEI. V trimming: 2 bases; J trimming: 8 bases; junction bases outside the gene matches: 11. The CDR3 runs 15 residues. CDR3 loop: CASSELGIGGVGYTF. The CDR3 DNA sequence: TGTGCCAGCAGTGAACTCGGTATAGGGGGCGTCGGCTACACCTTC.

The CDR3 DNA follows: TGTGCCAGCAGCGGCGGACTGAGCTCCTACAATGAGCAGTTCTTC. Its translation is CASSGGLSSYNEQFF. The chain combines TRBV9 with TRBJ2-1; D is perhaps TRBD2 (5 bases). This CDR3 has 15 residues. The germline V gene has CDR1 SGDLS and CDR2 YYNGEE. Trimming removed 3 bases at V and 0 bases at J, with 10 bases between.